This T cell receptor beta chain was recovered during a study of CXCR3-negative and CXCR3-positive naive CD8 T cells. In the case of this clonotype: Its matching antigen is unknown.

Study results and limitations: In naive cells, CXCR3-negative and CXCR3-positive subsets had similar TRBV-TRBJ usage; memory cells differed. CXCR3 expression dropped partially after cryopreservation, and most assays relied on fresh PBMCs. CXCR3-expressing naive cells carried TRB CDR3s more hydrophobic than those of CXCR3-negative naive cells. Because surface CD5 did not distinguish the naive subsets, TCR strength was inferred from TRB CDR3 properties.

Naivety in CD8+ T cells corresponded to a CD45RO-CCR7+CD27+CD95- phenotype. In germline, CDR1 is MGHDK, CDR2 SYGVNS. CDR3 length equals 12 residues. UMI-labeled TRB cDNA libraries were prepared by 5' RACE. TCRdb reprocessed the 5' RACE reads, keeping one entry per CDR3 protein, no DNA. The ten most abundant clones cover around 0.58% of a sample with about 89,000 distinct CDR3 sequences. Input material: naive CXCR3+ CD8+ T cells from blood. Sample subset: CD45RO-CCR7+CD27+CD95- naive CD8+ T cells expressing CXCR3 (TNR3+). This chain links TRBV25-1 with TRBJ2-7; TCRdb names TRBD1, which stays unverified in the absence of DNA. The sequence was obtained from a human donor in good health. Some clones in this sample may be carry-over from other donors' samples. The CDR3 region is CASSLQGGEQYF.